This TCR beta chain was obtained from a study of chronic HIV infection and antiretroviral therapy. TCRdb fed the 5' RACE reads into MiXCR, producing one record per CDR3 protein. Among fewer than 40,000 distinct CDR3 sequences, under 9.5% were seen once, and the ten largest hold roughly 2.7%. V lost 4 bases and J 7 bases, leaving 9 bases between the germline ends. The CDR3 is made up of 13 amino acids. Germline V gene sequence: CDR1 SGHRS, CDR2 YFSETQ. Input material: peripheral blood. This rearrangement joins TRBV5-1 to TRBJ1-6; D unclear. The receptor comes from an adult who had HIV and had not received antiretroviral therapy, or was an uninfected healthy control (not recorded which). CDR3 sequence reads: CASSAGDNSPLHF. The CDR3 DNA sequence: TGCGCCAGCAGCGCCGGCGACAATTCACCCCTCCACTTT.